This is a list of T cell receptor beta chains from one sample in a study of blood T cell repertoires in COVID-19. Using immunoSEQ multiplex PCR, the repertoire was profiled, and TCRdb retains in-frame clones only, with some absent. This table has more than 250,000 clones, around 90% appearing once. The specimen was peripheral blood. All receptors come from a man between 18 and 29 years old who had recovered from COVID-19. Both conserved end residues are part of each CDR3. A D gene is named only where the DNA matches it firmly. Clone size, where shown, is once, few, many, or a class for clones that have expanded.

d_call	v_call	clone_size	j_call	cdr3_aa
NA	TRBV7-2	NA	TRBJ2-5	CASSLVIRAAETQYF
TRBD2	TRBV6-2/TRBV6-3	NA	TRBJ2-5	CASSYWLAGRPDQETQYF
TRBD1	TRBV5-4	NA	TRBJ2-5	CASSPGGQGAVGETQYF
NA	TRBV2	NA	TRBJ2-1	CASKIGMGGEQFF
NA	TRBV5-6	NA	TRBJ1-5	CASSLLSGDNQPQHF
TRBD1	TRBV9	NA	TRBJ2-1	CASSDRDRGPNEQFF
NA	TRBV2	NA	TRBJ2-3	CASSEGLAEFTDTQYF
NA	TRBV5-1	NA	TRBJ2-2	CASSLAGGRHTGELFF
TRBD1	TRBV5-1	NA	TRBJ2-7	CASNRDSSYEQYF
NA	TRBV6-1	NA	TRBJ1-1	CASSDRTVWNTEAFF
NA	TRBV4-1	NA	TRBJ1-2	CASSQVREVGYGYTF
NA	TRBV19	NA	TRBJ2-1	CASSSARGWDNEQFF
NA	TRBV11-2	NA	TRBJ1-1	CASRRTGNTEAFF
TRBD1	TRBV14	NA	TRBJ2-1	CASSHLGTGSYNEQFF
NA	TRBV7-2	NA	TRBJ2-1	CASSRGYSYNEQFF
TRBD1	TRBV2	NA	TRBJ2-1	CASSEGAGGSWSYNEQFF
TRBD2	TRBV3-1/TRBV3-2	few	TRBJ2-2	CASSKLLAGGTNTGELFF
TRBD2	TRBV9	once	TRBJ2-1	CASSVADAGGTYNEQFF
TRBD1	TRBV9	NA	TRBJ1-6	CASTASGTGASPLHF
TRBD1	TRBV3-1/TRBV3-2	NA	TRBJ2-2	CASSLGTGNTGELFF
NA	TRBV27	NA	TRBJ2-7	CASSLGAGAEQYF
TRBD2	TRBV9	NA	TRBJ2-1	CASSVGGPRREYNEQFF
TRBD1	TRBV29-1	NA	TRBJ2-3	CSVATGGAGDTQYF
TRBD2	TRBV7-8	NA	TRBJ2-2	CASSSDPGLVRAGELFF
TRBD1	TRBV4-1	NA	TRBJ2-7	CASSLEAPGGEQYF
NA	TRBV2	NA	TRBJ1-2	CASSQAMGYGYTF
TRBD1	TRBV19	NA	TRBJ2-7	CASNLPQQGAVLTHEQYF
TRBD1	TRBV28	NA	TRBJ1-5	CASSPLSGGNQPQHF
NA	TRBV24-1	NA	TRBJ1-5	CATSDWTGNQPQHF
TRBD1	TRBV18	NA	TRBJ2-5	CASSPTGEQETQYF
NA	TRBV4-1	NA	TRBJ2-1	CASSQDWRAAYNEQFF
TRBD2	TRBV5-1	NA	TRBJ2-7	CASSPPLAGEVDEQYF
NA	TRBV29-1	NA	TRBJ2-2	CSVESRANTGELFF
NA	TRBV19	NA	TRBJ2-1	CATAIAAPYNEQFF
NA	TRBV4-2	NA	TRBJ1-1	CASSQSRGEAFF
NA	TRBV19	NA	TRBJ2-1	CASSISWSSYNEQFF
NA	TRBV5-1	NA	TRBJ2-2	CASSPYSGNTGELFF
NA	TRBV5-1	NA	TRBJ2-7	CASSPDSFSYEQYF
TRBD1	TRBV11-2	NA	TRBJ1-3	CASSLSGQGASLSGNTIYF
TRBD2	TRBV5-1	NA	TRBJ2-1	CASRRAGENYNEQFF
NA	TRBV7-9	NA	TRBJ2-5	CASILEGGSQETQYF
TRBD1	TRBV27	NA	TRBJ2-1	CASRPPGTGSAAKQLEQFF
TRBD1	TRBV27	NA	TRBJ2-7	CASKWGTGEYEQYF
NA	TRBV7-8	few	TRBJ1-2	CASSPPPRGKGGYTF
NA	TRBV27	NA	TRBJ2-7	CASSYRASYEQYF
NA	TRBV4-3	NA	TRBJ2-7	CASSQEGSGAGIYEQYF
NA	TRBV9	NA	TRBJ2-4	CASSVDSAKNIQYF
NA	TRBV6-6	NA	TRBJ2-1	CASSSDSYPFNEQFF
NA	TRBV7-3	once	TRBJ2-2	CATYRDPNTGELFF
NA	TRBV12-3/TRBV12-4	NA	TRBJ1-4	CASGGFAKLFF
NA	TRBV30	NA	TRBJ2-3	CAWMLEPGTDTQYF
NA	TRBV6-5	NA	TRBJ2-7	CASRREANYEQYF
TRBD1	TRBV11-2	NA	TRBJ1-2	CASAQGNYGYTF
NA	TRBV29-1	NA	TRBJ2-7	CSVESGQFLGQYF
NA	TRBV29-1	NA	TRBJ1-1	CSVGYGTEAFF
NA	TRBV7-9	NA	TRBJ2-1	CASSLGSPRGNEQFF
TRBD2	TRBV7-8	NA	TRBJ2-2	CASSLGGTSGHANTGELFF
TRBD1	TRBV16	NA	TRBJ1-1	CASSQGRGHLFTEAFF
NA	TRBV10-1	few	TRBJ2-1	CAPRWGDNEQFF
TRBD2	TRBV18	NA	TRBJ2-3	CASSPPIGGAKDTQYF